These T cell receptor beta chains were read from a single sample in a study of blood T cell repertoires in COVID-19. Here immunoSEQ multiplex PCR was the method, and the copy in TCRdb shows in-frame clones only, minus some. The repertoire includes around 140,000 clones, over 70% of them detected once, and 1.7% sits in the top ten. Sequencing was done on a sample of peripheral blood. The receptors originated from a woman between 45 and 65 years old with acute or convalescent COVID-19. Both conserved end residues are part of each CDR3. Fields, in order: V gene, J gene, CDR3 protein.

TRBV23-1	TRBJ2-1	CASSQSKTSGTESSYNEQFF
TRBV7-6	TRBJ2-1	CASSLAGLDGEQFF
TRBV6-5	TRBJ1-4	CASSTTDRGQEKLFF
TRBV5-6	TRBJ1-1	CASATGAFMNTEAFF
TRBV19	TRBJ1-5	CASSIGHLYSNQPQHF
TRBV29-1	TRBJ1-1	CSANVRGNTEAFF
TRBV11-2	TRBJ2-2	CASSLPVAGVGGNTGELFF
TRBV24-1	TRBJ2-7	CATSDFGSGGTGVWSYEQYF
TRBV2	TRBJ2-3	CAGRTGSGTDTQYF
TRBV7-9	TRBJ1-1	CASSYPPAGSPEAFF
TRBV5-1	TRBJ1-6	CASSPGHNNSPLHF
TRBV27	TRBJ1-2	CASSFGQDNYGYTF
TRBV7-9	TRBJ1-2	CASSPGRGQGVPVYGYTF
TRBV7-7	TRBJ2-5	CASSLGRLAGGRETQYF
TRBV2	TRBJ1-3	CASSEVTGHSGNTIYF
TRBV10-1	TRBJ2-7	CASRTGQGVSYEQYF
TRBV9	TRBJ2-7	CASSVGIGDRGYYEQYF
TRBV5-6	TRBJ2-7	CASSQPMGASYEQYF
TRBV4-1	TRBJ2-1	CASSPLVGQGQNEQFF
TRBV9	TRBJ1-1	CASSLTPGGQAFF
TRBV5-1	TRBJ2-7	CASSLAGGVSAPYEQYF
TRBV18	TRBJ2-1	CASSPLAPTGEQFF
TRBV9	TRBJ2-7	CASGGRIVNEQYF
TRBV9	TRBJ2-1	CASSASGLAGGLTYNEQFF
TRBV3-1/TRBV3-2	TRBJ1-6	CASSLGQAYNSPLHF
TRBV6-6	TRBJ2-5	CASRLAGLETQYF
TRBV24-1	TRBJ1-5	CAPRTWNQPQHF
TRBV6-5	TRBJ1-2	CATQQGNYGYTF
TRBV20-1	TRBJ2-3	CSARSGTSSGF
TRBV7-9	TRBJ2-5	CASSPTIDWRRETQYF
TRBV2	TRBJ2-3	CASSRDSPSTDTQYF
TRBV6-6	TRBJ1-2	CASSPRGEISYGYTF
TRBV5-1	TRBJ1-5	CASSFEADLSNQPQHF
TRBV15	TRBJ1-2	CATSSGAANGYTF
TRBV7-3	TRBJ2-3	CASSQSGRRTDTQYF
TRBV9	TRBJ1-2	CASSSRAVQGGGGYTF
TRBV19	TRBJ2-7	CASSTRDRGIHEQYF
TRBV5-1	TRBJ2-5	CASSPQGDRGETQYF
TRBV19	TRBJ1-3	CASKLGNTIYF